These 13 T cell receptor beta chains share one sample of origin, sequenced in a study of shared clonotypes between healthy human individuals (TCRdb year 2020). The library was prepared using the immunoSEQ multiplex PCR assay. TCRdb obtained this table from immuneACCESS and retained in-frame rearrangements with V and J assigned. These tables miss some clones; where compared with another copy, unresolved V genes account for less than half of the shortfall, and the remainder is unexplained. For this sample the table gives about 2.2 million clones, of which 93% were detected only once. In total, the top ten clones hold approximately 1.6% of the sample. CD8 naive samples were CD45RO-negative cells positively selected for CCR7, giving a CD45RA+CCR7+ population that excluded TemRA cells. The sequenced material came from naive CD8+ T cells from PBMCs. According to the study, the label for this sample's cell subset or site signals: CD45RA+CCR7+. All receptors derive from a man younger than 35 in good health. Some clones in this sample may be carry-over from other donors' samples.

As regards this clone: Other DNA variants within this sample encode the same CDR3. The CDR3 sequence: CASSLGPYNEQFF. The CDR3, as DNA: TGTGCCAGCAGCTTAGGACCCTACAATGAGCAGTTCTTC. V gene TRBV28 combines with J gene TRBJ2-1; D is undetermined. Germline V gives CDR1 MDHEN, CDR2 SYDVKM. CDR3 length: 13 residues. The V end lost 6 bases, the J end lost 2 bases, and 8 bases lay between the germline ends.

V is TRBV6-7 and J is TRBJ2-6; tentatively, D is TRBD1 (5 bases). TRBV6-7 qualifies as an ORF whose function is uncertain. V was pared by 3 bases and J by 0 bases, with 12 bases between. The CDR3 has 17 residues. This CDR3 is CASSYNRNISGANVLTF. DNA for the CDR3: TGTGCCAGCAGTTATAACAGGAATATCTCTGGGGCCAACGTCCTGACTTTC.

V usage is TRBV7-9 and J usage is TRBJ2-3; D possibly corresponds to TRBD2 (5 bases). V dropped 1 base and J dropped 7 bases, with 12 bases sitting between them. Looked up from germline, CDR1 is SEHNR and CDR2 is FQNEAQ (reference sequence). The CDR3 consists of 14 residues. The CDR3 bases are TGTGCCAGCAGCTTAGATTCGAGGGCTCATACGCAGTATTTT. Its protein is CASSLDSRAHTQYF.

This chain links TRBV7-9 with TRBJ2-1, with TRBD1 identical over 9 bases. V was pared by 5 bases and J by 3 bases, with 17 bases of the junction left unmatched. This CDR3 is 19 amino acids long. CDR1 is SEHNR, CDR2 FQNEAQ, per germline (reference sequence). CDR3: CASSPRTGGHGKRYNEQFF. The CDR3 region has the DNA TGTGCCAGCAGCCCACGTACAGGGGGCCACGGAAAGCGCTACAATGAGCAGTTCTTC.

V usage is TRBV4-3 and J usage is TRBJ2-7; 9 nucleotides line up with TRBD1. V shed 6 bases, J shed 6 bases, and the junction held 9 bases outside the gene matches. Germline V lookup: CDR1 LGHNA, CDR2 YSLEER. The CDR3 has 14 amino acids. In DNA, the CDR3 is TGCGCCAGCAGTCCACGGGACAGGGCTGGCGAGCAGTACTTC. It is translated as CASSPRDRAGEQYF.

V usage is TRBV4-1 and J usage is TRBJ2-2, with TRBD1 matching 7 bases. Germline CDR1 and CDR2: MGHRA and YSYEKL. The V gene end was trimmed by 7 bases and the J gene end by 1 base; junction bases not matched to a gene: 15. CDR3 length equals 18 residues. DNA of the CDR3: TGCGCCAGCACCACCCTGGACAGGACGCTAATGAACACCGGGGAGCTGTTTTTT. Protein sequence: CASTTLDRTLMNTGELFF.

The CDR3 DNA sequence: TGTGCCAGCAGTCCCTATGAACCGGGACTAGCGGGAGGTCTTGGGACCCAGTACTTC. Translation: CASSPYEPGLAGGLGTQYF. The V gene is TRBV27, the J gene TRBJ2-5; 15 bases are a match to TRBD2. Germline CDR1 is MNHEY and CDR2 is SMNVEV (reference sequence). The CDR3 length is 19 residues. V dropped 5 bases and J dropped 7; count of bases not matched to a gene: 17.

The J gene is TRBJ2-3, the V gene TRBV27; perhaps TRBD2 as D (6 bases). The germline V gene has CDR1 MNHEY and CDR2 SMNVEV (reference sequence). Trimming removed 5 bases from V and 2 bases from J, with 11 bases in between. There are 14 residues in the CDR3. The CDR3 loop is CASSASSATDTQYF. For the CDR3, the DNA is TGTGCCAGCAGTGCCTCTAGCGCCACAGATACGCAGTATTTT.

This chain connects TRBV7-9 to TRBJ2-3, with D possibly TRBD2 on 6 matching bases. Between the trimmed V and J ends, which lost 6 bases and 2 bases, there was a span of 12 bases. Germline V CDR1 and CDR2: SEHNR, FQNEAQ (reference sequence). This CDR3 spans 14 amino acids. Written as DNA, the CDR3 is TGTGCCAGCAGAGCGGGCGGAATCACAGATACGCAGTATTTT. Protein: CASRAGGITDTQYF.

The V call is TRBV9, the J call TRBJ1-2; no definite D call. Germline V CDR1 and CDR2: SGDLS, YYNGEE. This CDR3 region has 14 residues. The germline V and J ends were trimmed by 3 bases and 3 bases, with 12 bases remaining between them. Written as DNA, the CDR3 is TGTGCCAGCAGCGGCCGCCGGGAGCACTATGGCTACACCTTC. It specifies CASSGRREHYGYTF.

V is TRBV27 and J is TRBJ2-7, with 8 positions matching TRBD2. CDR3 length: 15 amino acids. Germline V gene sequence: CDR1 MNHEY, CDR2 SMNVEV (reference sequence). V shed 10 bases, J shed 2 bases, and the junction held 13 bases outside the gene matches. The CDR3 DNA is TGTGCCACCTGGCCGGGACTAGAGGAACCCTACGAGCAGTACTTC. Protein sequence: CATWPGLEEPYEQYF.

V gene TRBV28 combines with J gene TRBJ1-2, with D unclear. The CDR3 consists of 14 residues. Trimming cost V 4 bases and J 3 bases, with 12 bases left between them. The V gene's germline CDR1 is MDHEN and CDR2 SYDVKM. The CDR3: CASSSRWGHYGYTF. In DNA form, the CDR3 reads TGTGCCAGCAGTTCCCGGTGGGGTCACTATGGCTACACCTTC.

A few counts support this clone. V and J are TRBV25-1 and TRBJ1-4; D unclear. The CDR3 has 14 amino acids. The V end lost 5 bases, the J end lost 8 bases, and 15 bases lay between the germline ends. The V gene's germline CDR1 is MGHDK and CDR2 SYGVNS. The CDR3 DNA sequence: TGTGCCAGCAGTCCCGGGAAGTGGGGAGAAAAACTGTTTTTT. Translation: CASSPGKWGEKLFF.